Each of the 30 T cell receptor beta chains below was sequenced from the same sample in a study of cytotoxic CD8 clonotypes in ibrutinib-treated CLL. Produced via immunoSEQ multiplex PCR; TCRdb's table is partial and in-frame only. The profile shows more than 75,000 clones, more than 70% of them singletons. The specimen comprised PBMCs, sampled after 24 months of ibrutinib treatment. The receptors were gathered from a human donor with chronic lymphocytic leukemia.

As DNA, the CDR3 is TGCGCCAGCAGCCAAGATGCAGGGGGTGGCAATCAGCCCCAGCATTTT. Protein sequence: CASSQDAGGGNQPQHF. This chain joins TRBV4-3 and TRBJ1-5, with 7 bases lining up with TRBD1. J was trimmed by 2 bases and V by 0 bases; bases with no gene match: 4. The CDR3 covers 16 residues. Germline loops: CDR1 LGHNA, CDR2 YSLEER.

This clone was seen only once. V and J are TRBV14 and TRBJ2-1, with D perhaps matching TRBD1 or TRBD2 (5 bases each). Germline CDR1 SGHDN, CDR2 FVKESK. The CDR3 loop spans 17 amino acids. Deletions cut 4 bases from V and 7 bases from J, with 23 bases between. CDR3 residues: CASSREGGRGTGNEQFF. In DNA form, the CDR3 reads TGTGCCAGCAGCCGAGAAGGTGGTAGAGGGACGGGTAATGAGCAGTTCTTC.

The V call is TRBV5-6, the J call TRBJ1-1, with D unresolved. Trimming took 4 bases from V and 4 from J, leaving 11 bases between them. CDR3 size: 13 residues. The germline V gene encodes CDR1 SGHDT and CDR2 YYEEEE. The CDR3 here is CASSPDPVTEAFF. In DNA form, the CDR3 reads TGTGCCAGCAGCCCGGACCCAGTCACTGAAGCTTTCTTT.

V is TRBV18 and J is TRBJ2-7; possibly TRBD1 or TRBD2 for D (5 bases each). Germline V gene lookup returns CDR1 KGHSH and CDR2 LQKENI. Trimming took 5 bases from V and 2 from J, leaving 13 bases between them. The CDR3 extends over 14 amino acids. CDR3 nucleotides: TGTGCCAGCTCAGGCAGGGACCAGCCCTACGAGCAGTACTTC. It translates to CASSGRDQPYEQYF.

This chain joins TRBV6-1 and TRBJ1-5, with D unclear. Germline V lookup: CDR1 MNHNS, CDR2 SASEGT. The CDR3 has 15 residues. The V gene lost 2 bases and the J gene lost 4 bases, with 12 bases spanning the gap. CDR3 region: CASSEPGGLNQPQHF. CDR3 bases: TGTGCCAGCAGTGAACCGGGAGGGTTGAATCAGCCCCAGCATTTT.

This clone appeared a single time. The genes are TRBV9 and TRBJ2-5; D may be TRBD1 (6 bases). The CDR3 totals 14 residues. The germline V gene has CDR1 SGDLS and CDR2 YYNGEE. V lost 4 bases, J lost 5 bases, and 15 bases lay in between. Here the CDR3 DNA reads TGTGCCAGCAGCACCACAGGGTCCGGCGAGACCCAGTACTTC. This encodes CASSTTGSGETQYF.

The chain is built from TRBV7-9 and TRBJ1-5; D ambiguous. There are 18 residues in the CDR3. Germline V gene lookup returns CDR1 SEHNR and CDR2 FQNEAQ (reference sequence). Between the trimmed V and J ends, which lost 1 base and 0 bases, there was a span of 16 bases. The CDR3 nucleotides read TGTGCCAGCAGCTTAGATCCGGGCAGACGAGGTAGCAATCAGCCCCAGCATTTT. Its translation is CASSLDPGRRGSNQPQHF.

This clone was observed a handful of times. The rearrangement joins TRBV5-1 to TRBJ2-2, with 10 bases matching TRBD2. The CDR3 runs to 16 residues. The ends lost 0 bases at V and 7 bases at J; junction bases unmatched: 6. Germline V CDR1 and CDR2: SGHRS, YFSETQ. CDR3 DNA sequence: TGCGCCAGCAGCTTGGAGGTTAGCGGGAGGATCGGGGAGCTGTTTTTT. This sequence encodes CASSLEVSGRIGELFF.

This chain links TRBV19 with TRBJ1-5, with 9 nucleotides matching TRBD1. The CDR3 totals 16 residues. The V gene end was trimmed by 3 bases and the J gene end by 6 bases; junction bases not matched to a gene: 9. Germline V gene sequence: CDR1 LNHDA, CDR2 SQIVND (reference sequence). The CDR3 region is CASSIPIGTGRQPQHF. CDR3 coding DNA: TGTGCCAGTAGTATTCCGATAGGGACAGGGCGTCAGCCCCAGCATTTT.

DNA for the CDR3: TGTGCCAGCAGTTACTCGATAAACCGAAACTATGGCTACACCTTC. As protein: CASSYSINRNYGYTF. The chain is built from TRBV6-5 and TRBJ1-2; D unresolved. This CDR3 is 15 amino acids long. CDR1 MNHEY and CDR2 SVGAGI come from the germline V gene. V shed 0 bases and J shed 2 bases, with 10 bases lying between them.

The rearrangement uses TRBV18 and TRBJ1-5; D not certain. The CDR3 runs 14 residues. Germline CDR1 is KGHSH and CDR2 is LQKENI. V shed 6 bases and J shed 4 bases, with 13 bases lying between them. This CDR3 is CASSPGSQNQPQHF. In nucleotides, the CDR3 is TGTGCCAGCTCTCCCGGGAGCCAAAATCAGCCCCAGCATTTT.

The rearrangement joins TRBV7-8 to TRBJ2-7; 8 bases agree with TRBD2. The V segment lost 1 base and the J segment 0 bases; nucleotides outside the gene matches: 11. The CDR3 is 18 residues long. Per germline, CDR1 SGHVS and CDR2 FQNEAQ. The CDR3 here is CASSLGATVAGGSYEQYF. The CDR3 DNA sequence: TGTGCCAGCAGCTTAGGGGCAACGGTGGCGGGAGGCTCCTACGAGCAGTACTTC.

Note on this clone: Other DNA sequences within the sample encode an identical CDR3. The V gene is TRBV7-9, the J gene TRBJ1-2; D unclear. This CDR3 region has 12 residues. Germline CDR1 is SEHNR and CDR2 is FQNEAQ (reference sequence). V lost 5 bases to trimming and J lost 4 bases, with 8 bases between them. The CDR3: CASSPDGYGYTF. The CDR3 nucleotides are TGTGCCAGCAGCCCGGACGGCTATGGCTACACCTTC.

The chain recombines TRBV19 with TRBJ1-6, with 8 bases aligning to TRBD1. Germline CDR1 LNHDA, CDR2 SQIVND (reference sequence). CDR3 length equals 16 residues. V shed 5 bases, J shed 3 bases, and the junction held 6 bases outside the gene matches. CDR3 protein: CASSLTTGGYNSPLHF. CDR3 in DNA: TGTGCCAGTAGTCTTACTACAGGGGGCTATAATTCACCCCTCCACTTT.

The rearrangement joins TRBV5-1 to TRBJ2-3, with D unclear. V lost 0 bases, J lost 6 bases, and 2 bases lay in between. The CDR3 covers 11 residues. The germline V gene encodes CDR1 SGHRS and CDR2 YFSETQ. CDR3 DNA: TGCGCCAGCAGCTTGGGTGATACGCAGTATTTT. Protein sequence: CASSLGDTQYF. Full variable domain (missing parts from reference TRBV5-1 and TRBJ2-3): KAGVTQTPRYLIKTRGQQVTLSCSPISGHRSVSWYQQTPGQGLQFLFEYFSETQRNKGNFPGRFSGRQFSNSRSEMNVSTLELGDSALYLCASSLGDTQYFGPGTRLTVL.

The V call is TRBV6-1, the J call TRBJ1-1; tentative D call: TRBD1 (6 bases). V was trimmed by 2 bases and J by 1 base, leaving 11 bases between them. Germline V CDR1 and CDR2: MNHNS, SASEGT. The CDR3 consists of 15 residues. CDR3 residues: CASSEIAGANTEAFF. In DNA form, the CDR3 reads TGTGCCAGCAGTGAAATCGCAGGGGCGAACACTGAAGCTTTCTTT.

The CDR3 here is CASSFENTGELFF. For the CDR3, the DNA is TGTGCCAGCAGCTTCGAAAACACCGGGGAGCTGTTTTTT. V is TRBV7-3 and J is TRBJ2-2; D gene unclear. Trimming left V 3 bases short and J 2 bases short, with 4 bases between. This CDR3 region has 13 residues. Germline values: CDR1 SGHTA, CDR2 FQGTGA. The complete variable domain, with remaining parts taken from reference TRBV7-3 and TRBJ2-2, reads GAGVSQTPSNKVTEKGKYVELRCDPISGHTALYWYRQSLGQGPEFLIYFQGTGAADDSGLPNDRFFAVRPEGSVSTLKIQRTERGDSAVYLCASSFENTGELFFGEGSRLTVL.

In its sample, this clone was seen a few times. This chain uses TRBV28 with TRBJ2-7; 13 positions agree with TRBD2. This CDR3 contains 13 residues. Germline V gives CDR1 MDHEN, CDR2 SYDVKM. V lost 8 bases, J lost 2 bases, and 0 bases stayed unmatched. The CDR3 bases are TGTGCCAGCGGGACTAGCGGGACCTACGAGCAGTACTTC. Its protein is CASGTSGTYEQYF.

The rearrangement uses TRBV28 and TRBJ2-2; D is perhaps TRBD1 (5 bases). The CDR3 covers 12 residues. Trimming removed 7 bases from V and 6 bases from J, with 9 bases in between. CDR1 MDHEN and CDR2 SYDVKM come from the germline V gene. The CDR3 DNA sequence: TGTGCCAGCAAAGGGGTCCCCGGGGAGCTGTTTTTT. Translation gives CASKGVPGELFF.

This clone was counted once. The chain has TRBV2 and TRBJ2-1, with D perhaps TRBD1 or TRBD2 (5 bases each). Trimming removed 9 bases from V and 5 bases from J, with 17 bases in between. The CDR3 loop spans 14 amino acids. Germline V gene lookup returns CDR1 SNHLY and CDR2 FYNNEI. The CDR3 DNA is TGTGCCAGAGGGTCTGGGACGGATGACAATGAGCAGTTCTTC. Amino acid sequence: CARGSGTDDNEQFF.

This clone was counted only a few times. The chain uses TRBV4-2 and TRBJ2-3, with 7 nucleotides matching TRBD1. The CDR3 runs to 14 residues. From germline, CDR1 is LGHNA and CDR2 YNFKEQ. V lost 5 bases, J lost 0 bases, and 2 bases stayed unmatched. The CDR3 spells CASSVRGSTDTQYF. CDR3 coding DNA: TGTGCCAGCAGCGTCAGGGGGAGCACAGATACGCAGTATTTT.

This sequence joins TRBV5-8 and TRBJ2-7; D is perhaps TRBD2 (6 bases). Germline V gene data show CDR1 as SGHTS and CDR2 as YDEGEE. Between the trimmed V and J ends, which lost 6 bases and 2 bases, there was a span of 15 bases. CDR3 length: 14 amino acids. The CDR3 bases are TGTGCCAGCACCCTGAGCGGGTCGACCTACGAGCAGTACTTC. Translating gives CASTLSGSTYEQYF.

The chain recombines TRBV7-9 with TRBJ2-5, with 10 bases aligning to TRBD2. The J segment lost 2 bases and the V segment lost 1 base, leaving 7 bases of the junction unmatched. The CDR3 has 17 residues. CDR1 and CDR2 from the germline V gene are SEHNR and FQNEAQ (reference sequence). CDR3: CASSLGVASGSQETQYF. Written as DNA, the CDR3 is TGTGCCAGCAGCTTAGGGGTGGCTAGCGGGAGTCAAGAGACCCAGTACTTC.

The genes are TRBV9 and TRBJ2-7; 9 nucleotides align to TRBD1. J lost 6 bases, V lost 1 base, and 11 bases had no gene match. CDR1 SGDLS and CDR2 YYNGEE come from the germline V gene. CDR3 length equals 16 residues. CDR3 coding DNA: TGTGCCAGCAGCGTAACGGGACAGGGAGGCCTCGCCGAGCAGTACTTC. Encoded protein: CASSVTGQGGLAEQYF.

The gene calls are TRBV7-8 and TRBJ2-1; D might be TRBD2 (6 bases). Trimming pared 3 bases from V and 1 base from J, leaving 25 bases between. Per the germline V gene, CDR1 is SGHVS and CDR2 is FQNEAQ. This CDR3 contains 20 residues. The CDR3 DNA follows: TGTGCCAGCAGCTTCCCGTGGGGCGGGAATAACCCAGGGTCCTACAATGAGCAGTTCTTC. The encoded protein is CASSFPWGGNNPGSYNEQFF.

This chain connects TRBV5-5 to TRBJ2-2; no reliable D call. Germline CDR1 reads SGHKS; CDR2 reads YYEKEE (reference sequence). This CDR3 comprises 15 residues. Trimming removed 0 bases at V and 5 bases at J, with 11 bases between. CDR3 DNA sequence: TGTGCCAGCAGCTTGGTCCCAGAATGGACCGGGGAGCTGTTTTTT. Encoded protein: CASSLVPEWTGELFF.

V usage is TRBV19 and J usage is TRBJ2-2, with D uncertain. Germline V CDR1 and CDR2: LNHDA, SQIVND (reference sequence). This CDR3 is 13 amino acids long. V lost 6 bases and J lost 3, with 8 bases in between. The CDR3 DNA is TGTGCCAGTAGGCGAAGCGACACCGGGGAGCTGTTTTTT. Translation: CASRRSDTGELFF.

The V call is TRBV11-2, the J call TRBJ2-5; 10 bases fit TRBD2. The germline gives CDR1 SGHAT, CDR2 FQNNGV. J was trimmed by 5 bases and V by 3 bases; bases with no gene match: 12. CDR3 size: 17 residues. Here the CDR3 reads CASSFRPLASGSETQYF. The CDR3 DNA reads TGTGCCAGCAGCTTCAGACCCCTGGCTAGCGGGAGCGAGACCCAGTACTTC.

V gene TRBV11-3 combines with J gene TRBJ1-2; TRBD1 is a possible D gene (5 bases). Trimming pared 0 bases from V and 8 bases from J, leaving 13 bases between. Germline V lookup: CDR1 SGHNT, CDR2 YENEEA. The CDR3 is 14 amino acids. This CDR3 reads CASSLDLVTVGYTF. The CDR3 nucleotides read TGTGCCAGCAGCTTAGATCTCGTGACAGTCGGCTACACCTTC.

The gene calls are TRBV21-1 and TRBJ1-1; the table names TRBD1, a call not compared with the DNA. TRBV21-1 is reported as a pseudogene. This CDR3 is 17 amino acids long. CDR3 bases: TGTGCCAGCAGCTCCCATGGAGGACAGGGGTTGAACACTGAAGCTTTCTTT. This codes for CASSSHGGQGLNTEAFF.